Below are 13 T cell receptor beta chains sequenced from a single sample in a study of blood T cell repertoires in COVID-19. Clones were sequenced by immunoSEQ multiplex PCR, and TCRdb holds only the in-frame ones, with some missing. This sample yields tens of thousands of clones, of which under 80% are seen a single time; around 5.3% belongs to the top ten. The sample comprised peripheral blood. The receptor source for this set is a human donor in a cohort sampled during active COVID-19.

The chain uses TRBV30 and TRBJ2-3, with 11 nucleotides matching TRBD2. Germline CDR1 is GTSNPN and CDR2 is SVGIG (reference sequence). Trimming cost V 2 bases and J 7 bases; bases outside gene matches: 11. This CDR3 contains 16 residues. DNA of the CDR3: TGTGCCTGGAGTTCACCGACTAGCGGGGTTCTAAATACGCAGTATTTT. Protein sequence: CAWSSPTSGVLNTQYF.

Only a few counts were recorded for this clone. The genes are TRBV3-1 (or the pseudogene TRBV3-2) and TRBJ2-1; 13 bases map to TRBD2. After removal of 4 bases from V and 14 bases from J, the junction contained 5 bases not matched to a gene. This CDR3 comprises 13 residues. Germline V CDR1 and CDR2: LGHDT, YNNKEL (reference sequence). Here the CDR3 reads CASSPLAGGREFF. CDR3 DNA: TGTGCCAGCAGCCCACTAGCGGGGGGGCGAGAGTTCTTC.

The chain employs TRBV12-3 or TRBV12-4 and TRBJ2-1; the D gene is possibly TRBD1 (7 bases). There are 13 residues in the CDR3. V was shortened by 11 bases and J by 5 bases, with 16 bases between the two germline ends. CDR3 bases: TGTGCCCCAGTCAGGGGGGCCCACAATGAGCAGTTCTTC. The encoded protein is CAPVRGAHNEQFF.

The chain links TRBV7-2 to TRBJ1-6; no firm D call. This CDR3 contains 13 residues. Trimming cost V 5 bases and J 6 bases, with 8 bases left between them. Germline V gene sequence: CDR1 SGHTA, CDR2 FQGNSA. CDR3 region: CASSQTRNSPLHF. CDR3 coding DNA: TGTGCCAGCAGCCAGACTCGTAATTCACCCCTCCACTTT.

This clone has a handful of counts. This rearrangement joins TRBV9 to TRBJ1-2; D call uncertain. V was cut by 3 bases and J by 8 bases, with 17 bases left in between. CDR3 length equals 14 residues. The germline V gene encodes CDR1 SGDLS and CDR2 YYNGEE. DNA of the CDR3: TGTGCCAGCAGCGCGACCGACTCCTCTTGGGGCTACACCTTC. It codes for CASSATDSSWGYTF.

The chain joins TRBV21-1 to TRBJ2-7; the table's D gene call, TRBD2, was not cross checked with the DNA. TRBV21-1 is a pseudogene. This CDR3 contains 16 residues. CDR3 sequence (DNA): TGTGCCAGCAGCCTACCGTTCATCGGCGGGGAGAGCGAGCAGTACTTC. It codes for CASSLPFIGGESEQYF.

The chain employs TRBV6-5 and TRBJ1-4; D remains unclear. Germline CDR1 and CDR2: MNHEY and SVGAGI. Trimming removed 0 bases from V and 8 bases from J, with 4 bases in between. The CDR3 totals 12 residues. The CDR3 nucleotides are TGTGCCAGCAGTTACTCGAGGGAAAAACTGTTTTTT. It yields the protein CASSYSREKLFF.

This sequence joins TRBV29-1 and TRBJ2-7, with TRBD1 identical over 10 bases. V was pared by 7 bases and J by 4 bases, with 7 bases of the junction left unmatched. Germline CDR1 SQVTM, CDR2 ANQGSEA. This CDR3 contains 13 residues. For the CDR3, the DNA is TGCAGCGCGGGCCCGGGACAGGGGTACGAGCAGTACTTC. Translated, it gives CSAGPGQGYEQYF.

The chain recombines TRBV7-2 with TRBJ2-1; TRBD2 agrees at 7 bases. This CDR3 is 15 amino acids long. CDR1 and CDR2 (germline): SGHTA, FQGNSA. V was pared by 5 bases and J by 0 bases, with 4 bases of the junction left unmatched. In nucleotides, the CDR3 is TGTGCCAGCAGCGTGGGGGGGTCCTCCTACAATGAGCAGTTCTTC. Translating it yields CASSVGGSSYNEQFF. The variable domain in full, with the rest retrieved from reference TRBV7-2 and TRBJ2-1, is GAGVSQSPSNKVTEKGKDVELRCDPISGHTALYWYRQSLGQGLEFLIYFQGNSAPDKSGLPSDRFSAERTGGSVSTLTIQRTQQEDSAVYLCASSVGGSSYNEQFFGPGTRLTVL.

The J gene is TRBJ1-2, the V gene TRBV19; 7 positions match TRBD1. The junction had 11 bases not matched to a gene; V was cut back by 6 bases and J by 7 bases. In germline, CDR1 is LNHDA, CDR2 SQIVND (reference sequence). There are 14 residues in the CDR3. The CDR3 loop reads CASRRTGAAGGYTF. As DNA, the CDR3 is TGTGCCAGTAGACGTACAGGGGCGGCAGGTGGCTACACCTTC.

The V call is TRBV2, the J call TRBJ1-1; a weak D match, TRBD1 (5 bases). Germline lookup yields CDR1 SNHLY and CDR2 FYNNEI. The V and J ends lost 6 bases and 5 bases respectively, with 25 bases between them. The CDR3 loop spans 17 amino acids. In DNA, the CDR3 is TGTGCCAGCAGCTACTCAACCGGGCCCTCAAGGGGTACTGAAGCTTTCTTT. This translates into CASSYSTGPSRGTEAFF.

CDR3: CASSYRLNTEAFF. The CDR3 nucleotides are TGTGCCAGCAGTTACAGGTTGAACACTGAAGCTTTCTTT. The chain carries TRBV2 and TRBJ1-1; possibly TRBD1 for D (5 bases). Germline-derived CDR1 and CDR2 are SNHLY and FYNNEI. The germline V and J ends were trimmed by 5 bases and 0 bases, with 7 bases remaining between them. This CDR3 spans 13 amino acids.

The gene calls are TRBV5-1 and TRBJ2-1, with TRBD2 matching over 9 bases. Germline V CDR1 and CDR2: SGHRS, YFSETQ. The CDR3 sequence is 17 residues long. V was clipped by 4 bases and J by 0 bases; unmatched bases: 8. CDR3 region: CASSPIAGVSSYNEQFF. In DNA, the CDR3 is TGCGCCAGCAGCCCTATAGCGGGGGTGAGCTCCTACAATGAGCAGTTCTTC.